A single sample gave rise to the 25 T cell receptor beta chains below, sequenced in a study of cytomegalovirus exposure and HLA in healthy donors. Primers included in the PCR were 60 Vbeta and 13 Jbeta primers. Repertoires were generated with immunoSEQ multiplex PCR, while TCRdb's copy carries only in-frame clones and drops some. The data contain about 140,000 clones, 85% to 90% of them singletons. Sequenced sample: PBMCs. All receptors come from a woman in her twenties or thirties in good health and CMV-seronegative.

V usage is TRBV19 and J usage is TRBJ1-1, with D perhaps TRBD1 (5 bases). Trimming shortened V by 3 bases and J by 4 bases, and 9 bases separated the two germline ends. The CDR3 runs to 13 residues. From germline, CDR1 is LNHDA and CDR2 SQIVND (reference sequence). The CDR3 protein is CASSMAGPTEAFF. CDR3 bases: TGTGCCAGTAGTATGGCAGGGCCCACTGAAGCTTTCTTT.

The rearrangement links TRBV10-3 to TRBJ1-2, with 8 bases matching TRBD1. There are 13 residues in the CDR3. The germline CDR1 and CDR2 sequences are ENHRY and SYGVKD. The V gene end was trimmed by 8 bases and the J gene end by 4 bases; junction bases not matched to a gene: 6. CDR3 DNA: TGTGCCATCGGGAGGACAGGGATCTATGGCTACACCTTC. Protein sequence: CAIGRTGIYGYTF.

The V and J genes are TRBV7-6 and TRBJ2-5; D is possibly TRBD1 (6 bases). Per the germline V gene, CDR1 is SGHVS and CDR2 is FNYEAQ. V lost 5 bases to trimming and J lost 5 bases, with 15 bases between them. The CDR3 is 14 residues long. This CDR3 is CASSPRWGQETQYF. The CDR3 DNA reads TGTGCCAGCAGCCCACGCTGGGGGCAGGAGACCCAGTACTTC. Full variable domain (outside the CDR3, taken from reference TRBV7-6 and TRBJ2-5): GAGVSQSPRYKVTKRGQDVALRCDPISGHVSLYWYRQALGQGPEFLTYFNYEAQQDKSGLPNDRFSAERPEGSISTLTIQRTEQRDSAMYRCASSPRWGQETQYFGPGTRLLVL.

V and J are TRBV27 and TRBJ1-5; possible D gene TRBD1, 6 bases. V was pared by 1 base and J by 4 bases, with 14 bases between. Germline loops: CDR1 MNHEY, CDR2 SMNVEV (reference sequence). This CDR3 has 16 amino acids. CDR3 loop: CASSLFSGQPNQPQHF. Here the CDR3 DNA reads TGTGCCAGCAGTTTATTCTCCGGACAGCCTAATCAGCCCCAGCATTTT.

This sequence joins TRBV28 and TRBJ2-2, with D perhaps TRBD1 (5 bases). The V end was cut by 0 bases, the J end by 0 bases, with 14 bases between. The CDR3 extends over 18 amino acids. Per the germline V gene, CDR1 is MDHEN and CDR2 is SYDVKM. The chain's CDR3 is CASSLWLETRANTGELFF. The CDR3 region has the DNA TGTGCCAGCAGTTTATGGCTAGAGACCAGGGCGAACACCGGGGAGCTGTTTTTT.

The chain combines TRBV5-1 with TRBJ2-6; 8 bases are a match to TRBD2. Germline CDR1 SGHRS, CDR2 YFSETQ. The CDR3 spans 16 residues. The V segment lost 5 bases and the J segment 0 bases; nucleotides outside the gene matches: 4. CDR3 nucleotide sequence: TGCGCCAGCAGTCGGGGGGGAAACTCTGGGGCCAACGTCCTGACTTTC. It translates to CASSRGGNSGANVLTF.

The V gene is TRBV2, the J gene TRBJ2-1; the D gene is possibly TRBD2 (6 bases). CDR3 length equals 17 residues. Per germline, CDR1 SNHLY and CDR2 FYNNEI. The germline V and J ends were trimmed by 5 bases and 7 bases, with 24 bases remaining between them. CDR3 sequence: CASSLNLLARLLNEQFF. CDR3 sequence (DNA): TGTGCCAGCAGTTTGAACTTACTAGCCCGCTTACTAAATGAGCAGTTCTTC. The variable domain in full, completed from reference TRBV2 and TRBJ2-1, reads EPEVTQTPSHQVTQMGQEVILRCVPISNHLYFYWYRQILGQKVEFLVSFYNNEISEKSEIFDDQFSVERPDGSNFTLKIRSTKLEDSAMYFCASSLNLLARLLNEQFFGPGTRLTVL.

This clone was observed a handful of times. J is TRBJ2-3 and V is TRBV4-2, with 10 positions matching TRBD2. The V segment lost 0 bases and the J segment 0 bases; nucleotides outside the gene matches: 3. This CDR3 spans 17 amino acids. The germline V gene encodes CDR1 LGHNA and CDR2 YNFKEQ. The CDR3 region has the DNA TGTGCCAGCAGCCAAGATTTGACTAGCGGGAGCACAGATACGCAGTATTTT. Its protein product is CASSQDLTSGSTDTQYF.

V is TRBV9 and J is TRBJ2-5; 10 bases agree with TRBD1. The DNA end lines up better with TRBJ2-7; the J call may be wrong. The CDR3 consists of 15 residues. The germline V gene encodes CDR1 SGDLS and CDR2 YYNGEE. The CDR3 spells CASSISPGQGYEQYF. The CDR3 DNA reads as TGTGCCAGCAGCATTTCTCCGGGACAGGGGTACGAGCAGTACTTC.

Only a few counts were recorded for this clone. J is TRBJ1-5 and V is TRBV5-6; TRBD1 matches at 9 bases. Germline V gene sequence: CDR1 SGHDT, CDR2 YYEEEE. This CDR3 is built from 15 residues. The V segment lost 4 bases and the J segment 3 bases; nucleotides outside the gene matches: 5. CDR3: CASSQGTGPNQPQHF. CDR3 coding DNA: TGTGCCAGCAGCCAAGGGACAGGGCCCAATCAGCCCCAGCATTTT.

V and J are TRBV7-2 and TRBJ1-2; 10 positions match TRBD1. Per the germline V gene, CDR1 is SGHTA and CDR2 is FQGNSA. J lost 8 bases, V lost 1 base, and 16 bases had no gene match. The CDR3 extends over 18 amino acids. The CDR3 DNA follows: TGTGCCAGCAGCTTAGTGGTCAGTTTGCGACAGGGGGCGGACGGCTACACCTTC. Its protein is CASSLVVSLRQGADGYTF.

There are a few counts of this clone. This rearrangement joins TRBV4-1 to TRBJ1-3; the D is unclear. This CDR3 is 15 amino acids long. Germline CDR1 MGHRA, CDR2 YSYEKL. Trimming removed 4 bases at V and 0 bases at J, with 10 bases between. CDR3 sequence reads: CASSRGPASGNTIYF. The CDR3 DNA reads TGCGCCAGCAGCCGAGGGCCGGCCTCTGGAAACACCATATATTTT.

V usage is TRBV7-8 and J usage is TRBJ1-1, with D uncertain. Germline V gene sequence: CDR1 SGHVS, CDR2 FQNEAQ. The ends were cut back, 5 bases at V and 0 bases at J, with 16 bases in the middle. CDR3 size: 16 residues. As DNA, the CDR3 is TGTGCCAGCAGCCGGCGGGGTGTAGCCTTGAACACTGAAGCTTTCTTT. Amino acid sequence: CASSRRGVALNTEAFF. Supplemented by reference TRBV7-8 and TRBJ1-1, the full variable domain reads GAGVSQSPRYKVAKRGQDVALRCDPISGHVSLFWYQQALGQGPEFLTYFQNEAQLDKSGLPSDRFFAERPEGSVSTLKIQRTQQEDSAVYLCASSRRGVALNTEAFFGQGTRLTVV.

This chain links TRBV4-2 with TRBJ2-7; TRBD1 agrees at 8 bases. The CDR3 length is 16 residues. CDR1 LGHNA and CDR2 YNFKEQ come from the germline V gene. After removal of 1 base from V and 4 bases from J, the junction contained 9 bases not matched to a gene. CDR3 coding DNA: TGTGCCAGCAGCCAAGGTGCGACAGGGGCAGCTTACGAGCAGTACTTC. Amino acid sequence: CASSQGATGAAYEQYF.

The J gene is TRBJ1-1, the V gene TRBV30; D gene unclear. This CDR3 contains 14 residues. Trimming took 5 bases from V and 0 from J, leaving 13 bases between them. CDR1 GTSNPN and CDR2 SVGIG come from the germline V gene (reference sequence). As DNA, the CDR3 is TGTGCCTGGGTCACAGAAAGTTTGAACACTGAAGCTTTCTTT. It encodes CAWVTESLNTEAFF.

The sample holds one count of this clone. Here the CDR3 reads CASSLATGMRTQYF. In nucleotides, the CDR3 is TGTGCCAGCAGCTTAGCGACAGGGATGCGGACCCAGTACTTC. The genes are TRBV11-1 and TRBJ2-5, with 7 bases aligning to TRBD1. CDR3 length: 14 residues. Germline V gene lookup returns CDR1 SGHAT and CDR2 FQDESV (reference sequence). V lost 0 bases and J lost 7; bases outside the gene matches: 5. Full variable domain (outside the CDR3, taken from reference TRBV11-1 and TRBJ2-5): EAEVAQSPRYKITEKSQAVAFWCDPISGHATLYWYRQILGQGPELLVQFQDESVVDDSQLPKDRFSAERLKGVDSTLKIQPAELGDSAMYLCASSLATGMRTQYFGPGTRLLVL.

The DNA for the CDR3 is TGTGCCAGCAGCGTAGATCTGGCGGGAGCCCCCTACGAGCAGTACTTC. Protein sequence: CASSVDLAGAPYEQYF. The rearrangement links TRBV9 to TRBJ2-7; 7 bases are a match to TRBD2. Trimming took 0 bases from V and 2 from J; bases not matched to a gene: 8. Germline CDR1 is SGDLS and CDR2 is YYNGEE. There are 16 residues in the CDR3. Combining the CDR3 with reference TRBV9 and TRBJ2-7 gives the whole variable domain DSGVTQTPKHLITATGQRVTLRCSPRSGDLSVYWYQQSLDQGLQFLIQYYNGEERAKGNILERFSAQQFPDLHSELNLSSLELGDSALYFCASSVDLAGAPYEQYFGPGTRLTVT.

This clone was recorded only once. CDR3 loop: CASSATGGAVEEQFF. The CDR3 region has the DNA TGTGCCAGTTCCGCGACAGGGGGCGCGGTAGAGGAGCAGTTCTTC. This chain uses TRBV19 with TRBJ2-1; 10 bases are shared with TRBD1. CDR1 is LNHDA and CDR2 is SQIVND in the germline V gene (reference sequence). V lost 8 bases and J lost 10; bases outside the gene matches: 14. This CDR3 spans 15 amino acids.

This chain connects TRBV10-1 to TRBJ1-6; D is unresolved. The CDR3 covers 18 residues. In germline, CDR1 is WNHNN, CDR2 SYGVQD (reference sequence). V was trimmed by 7 bases and J by 0 bases, leaving 19 bases between them. The CDR3: CASNPPRIGGSYNSPLHF. DNA for the CDR3: TGCGCCAGCAACCCCCCACGGATCGGCGGCTCCTATAATTCACCCCTCCACTTT.

V usage is TRBV18 and J usage is TRBJ1-1; TRBD1 matches 9 bases. CDR1 is KGHSH, CDR2 LQKENI, per germline. The J segment lost 1 base and the V segment lost 2 bases, leaving 5 bases of the junction unmatched. This CDR3 contains 16 residues. DNA for the CDR3: TGTGCCAGCTCACCAAGGGACAGGGCCTGGAACACTGAAGCTTTCTTT. It encodes CASSPRDRAWNTEAFF.

This clone was found once. Other DNA sequences in this sample translate to the same CDR3. The CDR3 reads CASSVGGDNSPLHF. The CDR3 coding sequence is TGTGCCAGCAGCGTTGGCGGGGATAATTCACCCCTCCACTTT. The chain uses TRBV9 and TRBJ1-6; D unresolved. The germline V gene encodes CDR1 SGDLS and CDR2 YYNGEE. The CDR3 is made up of 14 amino acids. With 2 bases removed from V and 5 bases from J, the gap between germline ends came to 8 bases.

This chain links TRBV7-2 with TRBJ2-5, with D uncertain. Between the trimmed V and J ends, which lost 5 bases and 3 bases, there was a span of 16 bases. Per the germline V gene, CDR1 is SGHTA and CDR2 is FQGNSA. The CDR3 consists of 15 residues. In DNA form, the CDR3 reads TGTGCCAGCAGCCCCATGAGCGCCGCAGAAGAGACCCAGTACTTC. Protein: CASSPMSAAEETQYF.

V gene TRBV12-5 combines with J gene TRBJ2-1; no clear D gene. The V and J ends lost 6 bases and 9 bases respectively, with 9 bases between them. Germline assignment: CDR1 LGHNT and CDR2 FRNRAP. The CDR3 loop spans 11 amino acids. Written as DNA, the CDR3 is TGTGCTAGTGGCACCGGTGGTGAGCAGTTCTTC. Its translation: CASGTGGEQFF. Using reference TRBV12-5 and TRBJ2-1 for the parts outside the CDR3, the full variable domain is DARVTQTPRHKVTEMGQEVTMRCQPILGHNTVFWYRQTMMQGLELLAYFRNRAPLDDSGMPKDRFSAEMPDATLATLKIQPSEPRDSAVYFCASGTGGEQFFGPGTRLTVL.

The chain links TRBV15 to TRBJ2-3; TRBD1 matches at 10 bases. The CDR3 spans 16 residues. Germline V gene sequence: CDR1 LNHNV, CDR2 YYDKDF (reference sequence). V shed 1 base and J 4 bases; nucleotides not matched to a gene: 5. In nucleotides, the CDR3 is TGTGCCACCAGCAGAGTGGATGACAGGGGGCCAGATACGCAGTATTTT. Protein product: CATSRVDDRGPDTQYF.

The V and J genes are TRBV6-6 and TRBJ1-2; D is unclear. This CDR3 spans 12 amino acids. V lost 8 bases, J lost 4 bases, and 11 bases lay in between. Germline V gene data show CDR1 as MNHNY and CDR2 as SVGAGI (reference sequence). CDR3 region: CASESGTYGYTF. The CDR3 DNA follows: TGTGCCAGCGAGTCGGGAACCTATGGCTACACCTTC.